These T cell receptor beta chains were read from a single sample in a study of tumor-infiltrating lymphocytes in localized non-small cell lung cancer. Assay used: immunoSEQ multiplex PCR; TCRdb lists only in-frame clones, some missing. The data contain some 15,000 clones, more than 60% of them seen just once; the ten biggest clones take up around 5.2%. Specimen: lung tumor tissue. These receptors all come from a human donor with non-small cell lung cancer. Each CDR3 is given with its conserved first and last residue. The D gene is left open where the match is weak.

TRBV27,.,CASSYTGEETQYF
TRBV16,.,CASSQQLSSYNEQFF
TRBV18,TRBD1,CASSEKEGAIDGYTF
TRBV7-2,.,CASSLGGTGGSYEQYF
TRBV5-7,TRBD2,CASSCAPRLAGGPTDTQYF
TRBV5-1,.,CASTTRVGTEAFF
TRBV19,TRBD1,CASSSLQGAGNEQFF
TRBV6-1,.,CASSEAMERTSDNYEQYF
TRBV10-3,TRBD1,CAISRGQGAYNEQFF
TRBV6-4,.,CASSDGATDTQYF
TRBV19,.,CASSIGGLIEQFF
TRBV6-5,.,CASKGGTTEAFF
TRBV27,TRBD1,CASRVWGQNSGANVLTF
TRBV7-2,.,CASSLGGPRMEQYF
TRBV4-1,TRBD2,CASSQGVISGYNEQFF
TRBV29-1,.,CSVFPRTDSYEQYF
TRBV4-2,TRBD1,CASSQYRDRDEKLFF
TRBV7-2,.,CASSRDTGEKLFF
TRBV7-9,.,CASSLAADSSGNTIYF
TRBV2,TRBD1,CASGTENQPQHF
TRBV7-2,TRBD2,CASSPPGLAGGPAYEQYF
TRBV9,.,CASSVASRSGETQYF
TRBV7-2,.,CASSPLSPDTQYF
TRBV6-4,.,CASSGDGHYGYTF
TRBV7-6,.,CASSLAGKGEAFF
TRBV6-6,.,CASSYWVSSTDTQYF
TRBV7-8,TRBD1,CASSPPGQFFYEQYF
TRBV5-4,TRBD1,CASSRGDRPTNYGYTF
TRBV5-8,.,CASSFQGPATEAFF
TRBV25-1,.,CASSPGMNTEAFF
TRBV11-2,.,CASSLATIEQFF
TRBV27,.,CASSTRTAGSNQPQHF
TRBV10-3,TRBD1,CAIRTQGVNEKLFF
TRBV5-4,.,CASSLYQSNQPQHF
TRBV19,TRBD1,CASSTRDRIYGYTF
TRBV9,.,CASSVQPWGGGGREQYF
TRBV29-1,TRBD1,CSGEGASYNEQFF
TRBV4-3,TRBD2,CASSRTSGSGANVLTF
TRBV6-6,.,CATQEFYGYTF
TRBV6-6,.,CASSYSGRDNQPQHF
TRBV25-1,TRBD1,CASSERIRGRVGYTF
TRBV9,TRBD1,CASSPGRGTDTQYF
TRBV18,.,CASSPLSSQATNEKLFF
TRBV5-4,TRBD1,CASSPWDRATGEQYF
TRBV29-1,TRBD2,CSVWEGPREQYF
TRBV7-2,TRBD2,CASSRGLAGSTDTQYF